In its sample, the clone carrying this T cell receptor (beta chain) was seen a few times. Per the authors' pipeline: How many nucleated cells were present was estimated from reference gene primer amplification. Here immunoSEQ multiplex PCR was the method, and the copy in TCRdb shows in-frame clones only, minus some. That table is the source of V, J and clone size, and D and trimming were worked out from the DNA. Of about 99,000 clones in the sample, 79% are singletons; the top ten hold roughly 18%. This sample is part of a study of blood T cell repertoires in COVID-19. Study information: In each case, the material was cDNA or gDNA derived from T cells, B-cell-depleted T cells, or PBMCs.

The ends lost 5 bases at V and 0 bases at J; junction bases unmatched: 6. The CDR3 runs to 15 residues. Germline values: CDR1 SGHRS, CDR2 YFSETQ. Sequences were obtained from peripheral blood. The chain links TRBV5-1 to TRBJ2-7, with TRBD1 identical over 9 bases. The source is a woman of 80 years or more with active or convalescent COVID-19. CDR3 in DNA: TGCGCCAGCAGATTATCGACAGGGGGCTCCTACGAGCAGTACTTC. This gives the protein CASRLSTGGSYEQYF.